The T cell receptor (beta chain) under discussion was sequenced for a study of T cells after yellow fever vaccination. This clonotype has more than one count but fewer than ten. MiXCR was run by TCRdb on the 5' RACE reads, yielding one entry per CDR3 protein. The data contain 300,000 or so distinct CDR3 sequences, 7% to 10% of them singletons. Germline CDR1 is MNHEY and CDR2 is SVGAGI. There are 15 residues in the CDR3. The V and J ends lost 2 bases and 2 bases, in that order; junction bases with no gene match: 4. This clonotype was obtained from a man in his late teens or twenties who received the YFV17D yellow fever vaccine. The genes are TRBV6-5 and TRBJ2-5; TRBD1 aligns across 8 bases. The starting material was PBMCs, obtained approximately 47 days after the first yellow fever vaccination. CDR3 sequence (DNA): TGTGCCAGCAGTTACACAGGGGGGATACAAGAGACCCAGTACTTC. Translating it yields CASSYTGGIQETQYF.